This TCR beta chain appears in the sequencing data of a study of cytomegalovirus exposure and HLA in healthy donors. Study-wide findings and caveats: The authors listed 150 to 200 TCR beta chains as cytomegalovirus-associated.

Primers included in the PCR were 60 Vbeta and 13 Jbeta primers. Here immunoSEQ multiplex PCR was the method, and the copy in TCRdb shows in-frame clones only, minus some. The profile shows 20,000 to 30,000 clones, about four fifths of them singletons. With regard to this clone: Its antigen is undetermined.

The CDR3 covers 15 residues. Looked up from germline, CDR1 is SGHTA and CDR2 is FQGTGA. The J segment lost 9 bases and the V segment lost 5 bases, leaving 6 bases of the junction unmatched. The sample taken for sequencing was PBMCs. This TCR was recovered from a male donor in good health and CMV-seronegative. The chain has TRBV7-3 and TRBJ2-1, with 14 bases that match TRBD2. This CDR3 is CASSLRTSGRTEQFF. The CDR3 DNA reads as TGTGCCAGCAGCCTCAGGACTAGCGGGAGGACTGAGCAGTTCTTC.